The TCR beta chain under discussion was sequenced for a study of beta chain features in type 1 diabetes. The germline V gene has CDR1 MNHEY and CDR2 SVGAGI. Trimming took 5 bases from V and 9 from J, leaving 9 bases between them. There are 11 residues in the CDR3. The study's findings and limits: TCRB CDR3 length was moderately but significantly reduced in all four CD4+ subsets of Type 1 diabetes patients.

TCRB transcripts that were expressed got sequenced, as all of the isolated RNA had been reverse transcribed. Method: immunoSEQ multiplex PCR; TCRdb's copy keeps in-frame clones and lacks some. This sample carries 250,000 or so clones, over 11% of them seen once, and the ten largest clones take about 0.019%. Concerning this clone itself: Its antigen is not identified.

The V and J genes are TRBV6-5 and TRBJ2-3; D might be TRBD2 (5 bases). The TCR originated in a man aged 25 to 40 with type 1 diabetes. The sequenced material came from naive CD4+ T cells from blood. The CDR3 sequence is CASSGERTQYF. DNA for the CDR3: TGTGCCAGCAGTGGGGAGCGGACGCAGTATTTT.